These 24 T cell receptor beta chains came from one sample sequenced in a study of CD8+ T cells in alopecia areata (dated by TCRdb to 2016 to 2018). Taken with the paper, the label for time point translates to: about four weeks on oral tofacitinib. This specimen's treatment or condition label, per the study, means: oral pan-JAK inhibitor, 5-10 mg twice daily. The library came from the immunoSEQ multiplex PCR assay. RNA was extracted from all samples and reverse transcribed into cDNA, which served as template for TCR sequencing. TCRdb carries this immuneACCESS record with in-frame sequences only. Its versions omit some clonotypes, under half of them owing to an unresolved V gene in the studies checked, with the rest unexplained. The sample records 120,000 or so clones, around 63% of which are singletons. The ten largest account for 5.7% of the sample. Here the sequenced sample was CD4+ T cells sorted from blood, taken at week 4, from a patient treated with tofacitinib. The receptors shown here come from a human donor with alopecia areata.

The gene calls are TRBV10-3 and TRBJ2-2; TRBD2 might be the D (5 bases). Looked up from germline, CDR1 is ENHRY and CDR2 is SYGVKD. The V end was cut by 11 bases, the J end by 1 base, with 20 bases between. This CDR3 is built from 16 residues. The CDR3 bases are TGTGCCCCGGACTCGACTGGAATAAGGAACACCGGGGAGCTGTTTTTT. Amino acids: CAPDSTGIRNTGELFF.

The chain recombines TRBV7-9 with TRBJ1-5, with D hard to call. The CDR3 loop spans 13 amino acids. With 6 bases removed from V and 5 bases from J, the gap between germline ends came to 11 bases. CDR1 is SEHNR, CDR2 FQNEAQ, per germline (reference sequence). CDR3 in DNA: TGTGCCAGCAGTCCCATTGGGGATCAGCCCCAGCATTTT. Translated: CASSPIGDQPQHF.

Only one count was recorded for this clone. V and J are TRBV6-5 and TRBJ1-6, with D possibly TRBD1 on 5 matching bases. The CDR3 loop spans 15 amino acids. V was cut by 2 bases and J by 10 bases, with 15 bases left in between. From germline, CDR1 is MNHEY and CDR2 SVGAGI. The CDR3 here is CASSYRGRVWSPLHF. CDR3 DNA: TGTGCCAGCAGTTACCGGGGACGGGTTTGGTCACCCCTCCACTTT.

V is TRBV13 and J is TRBJ2-7; 15 bases match TRBD2. Germline CDR1 PRHDT, CDR2 FYEKMQ (reference sequence). The CDR3 spans 14 residues. V shed 4 bases and J 10 bases; nucleotides not matched to a gene: 5. CDR3 sequence: CASSYRTSGGAQYF. CDR3 sequence (DNA): TGTGCCAGCAGCTACAGGACTAGCGGGGGGGCCCAGTACTTC.

This chain uses TRBV7-3 with TRBJ2-3; 11 bases line up with TRBD2. Germline assignment: CDR1 SGHTA and CDR2 FQGTGA. The CDR3 sequence is 15 residues long. Losses at the gene ends were 3 bases for V and 1 base for J; bases not matched to a gene: 0. The CDR3 spells CASSFSGGGTDTQYF. The CDR3 region has the DNA TGTGCCAGCAGCTTTAGCGGGGGGGGCACAGATACGCAGTATTTT.

This clone was observed a handful of times. V gene TRBV20-1 combines with J gene TRBJ2-7; no reliable D call. Trimming shortened V by 0 bases and J by 4 bases, and 4 bases separated the two germline ends. CDR1 is DFQATT and CDR2 is SNEGSKA in the germline V gene (reference sequence). The CDR3 is 11 amino acids. The CDR3 DNA reads as TGCAGTGCTAGAGATCAATACGAGCAGTACTTC. It encodes CSARDQYEQYF.

This clone is judged medium-sized. This chain uses TRBV9 with TRBJ2-2; no reliable D call. Germline CDR1 is SGDLS and CDR2 is YYNGEE. There are 13 residues in the CDR3. V gave up 1 base and J gave up 8 bases, with 9 bases separating them. In nucleotides, the CDR3 is TGTGCCAGCAGCGTATCCCCTGCGGGGGAGCTGTTTTTT. This sequence encodes CASSVSPAGELFF.

In this sample, this clone turned up a few times. The chain employs TRBV5-1 and TRBJ2-7, with D unclear. The germline V and J ends were trimmed by 6 bases and 7 bases, with 17 bases remaining between them. Germline V gene sequence: CDR1 SGHRS, CDR2 YFSETQ. This CDR3 comprises 13 residues. CDR3 DNA sequence: TGCGCCAGCACCCTCGGCGGTTCTAGGGAGCAGTACTTC. It encodes CASTLGGSREQYF.

The chain links TRBV6-5 to TRBJ2-7; 8 bases fit TRBD2. Losses at the gene ends were 2 bases for V and 3 bases for J; bases not matched to a gene: 0. The V gene's germline CDR1 is MNHEY and CDR2 SVGAGI. The CDR3 extends over 13 amino acids. CDR3 region: CASSYRGGYEQYF. In nucleotides, the CDR3 is TGTGCCAGCAGTTACCGGGGGGGCTACGAGCAGTACTTC.

V is TRBV5-4 and J is TRBJ1-5, with D perhaps TRBD1 (6 bases). The CDR3 contains 13 residues. The V gene's germline CDR1 is SGHNT and CDR2 YYREEE (reference sequence). The V end lost 4 bases, the J end lost 5 bases, and 10 bases lay between the germline ends. CDR3 protein: CASSANRDQPQHF. The CDR3 DNA reads as TGTGCCAGCAGCGCCAACAGGGATCAGCCCCAGCATTTT.

This clone was picked up a small number of times. This chain connects TRBV30 to TRBJ2-2, with D perhaps assigned TRBD1 or TRBD2 (5 bases each). Trimming took off 2 bases at V and 9 bases at J, with 13 bases between the two ends. This CDR3 region has 13 residues. Germline values: CDR1 GTSNPN, CDR2 SVGIG (reference sequence). The CDR3 spells CAWSQRWGRELFF. CDR3 DNA: TGTGCCTGGAGTCAACGGTGGGGGAGGGAGCTGTTTTTT.

V gene TRBV7-2 combines with J gene TRBJ1-1, with D perhaps matching TRBD1 (5 bases). The CDR3 is 13 amino acids. Germline-derived CDR1 and CDR2 are SGHTA and FQGNSA. Trimming left V 1 base short and J 6 bases short, with 9 bases between. Here the CDR3 DNA reads TGTGCCAGCAGCTTAGGCCGGGACGCTGAAGCTTTCTTT. It is translated as CASSLGRDAEAFF.

This clone was found a few times. This chain connects TRBV25-1 to TRBJ2-7, with TRBD2 matching 13 bases. The CDR3 covers 14 residues. The J segment lost 2 bases and the V segment lost 6 bases, leaving 1 base of the junction unmatched. Germline V gives CDR1 MGHDK, CDR2 SYGVNS. The CDR3 bases are TGTGCCAGCAGCGGACTAGCGGGAGCCTACGAGCAGTACTTC. Translating it yields CASSGLAGAYEQYF.

The chain uses TRBV2 and TRBJ1-5; the D is unclear. The CDR3 is 15 residues long. With 4 bases removed from V and 0 bases from J, the gap between germline ends came to 10 bases. Germline CDR1 is SNHLY and CDR2 is FYNNEI. The CDR3 loop is CASSVGLGSNQPQHF. The CDR3 DNA is TGTGCCAGCAGTGTAGGGTTGGGTAGCAATCAGCCCCAGCATTTT.

This chain uses TRBV7-3 with TRBJ2-3; 9 bases fit TRBD1. In germline, CDR1 is SGHTA, CDR2 FQGTGA. The ends lost 2 bases at V and 5 bases at J; junction bases unmatched: 8. This CDR3 is built from 16 residues. The CDR3 DNA is TGTGCCAGCAGCTTAGGGATGACAGGGGGGCGAGATACGCAGTATTTT. It specifies CASSLGMTGGRDTQYF.

The J gene is TRBJ2-7, the V gene TRBV5-6; 7 bases align to TRBD1. Germline CDR1 and CDR2: SGHDT and YYEEEE. With 2 bases clipped from V and 6 bases from J, the junction kept 5 bases outside the gene matches. The CDR3 totals 13 residues. The CDR3: CASSFYRDSEQYF. The CDR3 coding sequence is TGTGCCAGCAGCTTCTATCGGGACAGCGAGCAGTACTTC. Filled out from reference TRBV5-6 and TRBJ2-7, the complete variable domain reads DAGVTQSPTHLIKTRGQQVTLRCSPKSGHDTVSWYQQALGQGPQFIFQYYEEEERQRGNFPDRFSGHQFPNYSSELNVNALLLGDSALYLCASSFYRDSEQYFGPGTRLTVT.

The gene calls are TRBV10-3 and TRBJ2-7; 9 bases align to TRBD1. The V gene's germline CDR1 is ENHRY and CDR2 SYGVKD. After removal of 2 bases from V and 3 bases from J, the junction contained 5 bases not matched to a gene. The CDR3 consists of 15 residues. CDR3 nucleotides: TGTGCCATCAGTGAGCCGGGACAGGGCTTCTACGAGCAGTACTTC. It encodes CAISEPGQGFYEQYF.

This rearrangement joins TRBV19 to TRBJ1-1; tentatively, D is TRBD1 (5 bases). Germline V gene lookup returns CDR1 LNHDA and CDR2 SQIVND (reference sequence). This CDR3 region has 14 residues. Trimming took off 6 bases at V and 4 bases at J, with 15 bases between the two ends. This CDR3 is CASSLNWGGTEAFF. The CDR3 bases are TGTGCCAGTAGCCTCAATTGGGGGGGCACTGAAGCTTTCTTT.

This chain connects TRBV4-3 to TRBJ2-7; D call uncertain. CDR1 is LGHNA, CDR2 YSLEER, per germline. The CDR3 extends over 20 amino acids. Trimming removed 3 bases from V and 0 bases from J, with 27 bases in between. The CDR3 loop reads CASSQDQLGPDPSLSYEQYF. DNA for the CDR3: TGCGCCAGCAGCCAGGACCAACTCGGGCCCGACCCCTCCCTCTCCTACGAGCAGTACTTC.

This clone was counted between two and nine times. The J gene is TRBJ2-3, the V gene TRBV7-2; perhaps TRBD2 as D (6 bases). This CDR3 region has 16 residues. The germline V gene has CDR1 SGHTA and CDR2 FQGNSA. The germline V and J ends were trimmed by 2 bases and 0 bases, with 12 bases remaining between them. For the CDR3, the DNA is TGTGCCAGCAGCTTACGGAGGGCAGGGAGCACAGATACGCAGTATTTT. This encodes CASSLRRAGSTDTQYF.

Written as DNA, the CDR3 is TGCGCCAGCAGCTTGTTAGCGAGTAGTAACAATGAGCAGTTCTTC. As protein: CASSLLASSNNEQFF. The gene calls are TRBV5-1 and TRBJ2-1; weak D call: TRBD2 (5 bases). Trimming shortened V by 1 base and J by 5 bases, and 13 bases separated the two germline ends. This CDR3 spans 15 amino acids. Germline assignment: CDR1 SGHRS and CDR2 YFSETQ.

This clone was seen only a few times. The rearrangement links TRBV14 to TRBJ2-2; 11 bases fit TRBD1. Looked up from germline, CDR1 is SGHDN and CDR2 is FVKESK. There are 17 residues in the CDR3. Unmatched junction bases numbered 9, after V lost 4 bases and J lost 5 bases. The CDR3 DNA is TGTGCCAGCAGCCCCCGGACAGGGGGCCAGTGGACCGGGGAGCTGTTTTTT. Translating gives CASSPRTGGQWTGELFF.

The gene calls are TRBV2 and TRBJ1-6; D not certain. V lost 1 base, J lost 14 bases, and 6 bases lay in between. CDR3 length: 11 residues. Germline CDR1 SNHLY, CDR2 FYNNEI. DNA for the CDR3: TGTGCCAGCAGTGAAGTACGTACCCTCCACTTT. Residues: CASSEVRTLHF. The full variable domain, its missing parts supplied by reference TRBV2 and TRBJ1-6, is EPEVTQTPSHQVTQMGQEVILRCVPISNHLYFYWYRQILGQKVEFLVSFYNNEISEKSEIFDDQFSVERPDGSNFTLKIRSTKLEDSAMYFCASSEVRTLHFGNGTRLTVT.

The rearrangement joins TRBV28 to TRBJ2-7; D may be TRBD1 or TRBD2 (5 bases each). CDR3 length: 13 residues. The germline CDR1 and CDR2 sequences are MDHEN and SYDVKM. Trimming took off 7 bases at V and 3 bases at J, with 13 bases between the two ends. The DNA of the CDR3 is TGTGCCAGCACCCCGGGACGGAACTACGAGCAGTACTTC. Its protein is CASTPGRNYEQYF. The complete variable domain, with remaining parts taken from reference TRBV28 and TRBJ2-7, reads DVKVTQSSRYLVKRTGEKVFLECVQDMDHENMFWYRQDPGLGLRLIYFSYDVKMKEKGDIPEGYSVSREKKERFSLILESASTNQTSMYLCASTPGRNYEQYFGPGTRLTVT.